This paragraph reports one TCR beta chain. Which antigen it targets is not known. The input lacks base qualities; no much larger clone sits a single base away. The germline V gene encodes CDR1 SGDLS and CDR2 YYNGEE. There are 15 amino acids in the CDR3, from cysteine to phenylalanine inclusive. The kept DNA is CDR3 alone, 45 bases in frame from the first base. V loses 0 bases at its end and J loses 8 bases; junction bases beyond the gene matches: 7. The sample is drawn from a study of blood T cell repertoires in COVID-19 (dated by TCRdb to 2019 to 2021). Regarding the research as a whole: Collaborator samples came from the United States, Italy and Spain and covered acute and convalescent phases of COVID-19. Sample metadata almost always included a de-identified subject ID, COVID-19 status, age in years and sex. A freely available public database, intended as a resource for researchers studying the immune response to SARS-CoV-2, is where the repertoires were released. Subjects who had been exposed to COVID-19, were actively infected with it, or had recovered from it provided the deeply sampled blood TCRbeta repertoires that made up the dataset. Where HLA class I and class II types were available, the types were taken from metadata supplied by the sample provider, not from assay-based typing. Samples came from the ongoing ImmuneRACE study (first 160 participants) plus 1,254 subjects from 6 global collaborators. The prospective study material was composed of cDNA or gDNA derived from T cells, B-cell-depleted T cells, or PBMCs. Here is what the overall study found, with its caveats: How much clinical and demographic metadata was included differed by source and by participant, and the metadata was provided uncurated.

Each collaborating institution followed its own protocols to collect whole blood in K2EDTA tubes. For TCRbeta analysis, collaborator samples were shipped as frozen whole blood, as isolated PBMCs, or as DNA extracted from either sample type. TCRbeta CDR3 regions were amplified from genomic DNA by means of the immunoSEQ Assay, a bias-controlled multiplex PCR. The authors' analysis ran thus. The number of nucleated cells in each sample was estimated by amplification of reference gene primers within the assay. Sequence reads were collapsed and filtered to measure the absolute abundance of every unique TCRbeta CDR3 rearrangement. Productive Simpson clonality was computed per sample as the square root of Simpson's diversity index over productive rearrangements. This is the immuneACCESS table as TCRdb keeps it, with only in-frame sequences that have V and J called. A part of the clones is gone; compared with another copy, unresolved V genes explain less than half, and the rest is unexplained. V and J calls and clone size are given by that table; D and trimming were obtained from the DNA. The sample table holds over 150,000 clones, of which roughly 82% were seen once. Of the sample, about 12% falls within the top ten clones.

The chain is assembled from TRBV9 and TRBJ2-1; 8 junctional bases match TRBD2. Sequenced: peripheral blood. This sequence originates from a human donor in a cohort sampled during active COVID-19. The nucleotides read TGTGCCAGCAGCGTAGATGGCGGGGGGCGCGATGAGCAGTTCTTC. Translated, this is CASSVDGGGRDEQFF.